This T cell receptor (beta chain) was identified during a study of cytomegalovirus exposure and HLA in healthy donors. Study results and limitations: In a later analysis, most CMV-associated TCR beta chains appeared HLA-restricted.

With regard to this clone: Its cognate antigen is unknown. At one of its ends the junction is not consistent with the germline gene, which may arise from a read error.

The CDR3 spans 12 residues. In germline, CDR1 is SNHLY, CDR2 FYNNEI. The PCR employed 60 Vbeta primers together with 13 Jbeta primers. Here immunoSEQ multiplex PCR was the method, and the copy in TCRdb shows in-frame clones only, minus some. The table records approximately 54,000 clones, around 82% of them present only once. V is TRBV2 and J is TRBJ2-7; TRBD1 is a possible D gene (5 bases). This TCR was sampled from a woman younger than 30 in good health and CMV-seronegative. Sample: PBMCs. This CDR3 is CASSERGSGKNF. The CDR3 DNA sequence: TGTGCCAGCAGTGAAAGGGGATCAGGAAAAAACTTC. The entire variable domain, with the rest obtained from reference TRBV2 and TRBJ2-7, is as follows: EPEVTQTPSHQVTQMGQEVILRCVPISNHLYFYWYRQILGQKVEFLVSFYNNEISEKSEIFDDQFSVERPDGSNFTLKIRSTKLEDSAMYFCASSERGSGKNFGPGTRLTVT.